A selection of T cell receptor beta chains follows, all from one sample in a study of T cell changes during pregnancy in multiple sclerosis. Method: immunoSEQ multiplex PCR; TCRdb's copy keeps in-frame clones and lacks some. The table shows about 28,000 clones, with roughly nine tenths occurring only once. Sample: peripheral blood, taken in the first trimester of pregnancy. Source of these receptors: a female donor in good health, enrolled as a control in a pregnancy study. Both conserved end residues are part of each CDR3. The order of the fields is J gene, V gene, D gene, clone size, CDR3 DNA, CDR3 protein. The D gene is left open where the match is weak. Size tells how often a clone was seen (once, few, many) or the class of an expanded clone, and some rows leave it out.

TRBJ1-1,TRBV10-3,NA,NA,TGTGCCATCAGTGAGTCGACTGCGACAGTCGAGGCTTTCTTT,CAISESTATVEAFF
TRBJ2-2,TRBV19,TRBD1,once,TGTGCCAGTACTTACGGGACAGGGGGCTTCGGGGAGCTGTTTTTT,CASTYGTGGFGELFF
TRBJ1-2,TRBV30,TRBD1,NA,TGTGCCTGGAGCCCCGGGACAGTCGGCTATGGCTACACCTTC,CAWSPGTVGYGYTF
TRBJ1-4,TRBV19,TRBD1,NA,TGTGCCACCTCCGGACAGGGGGTTTTTAATGAAAAACTGTTTTTT,CATSGQGVFNEKLFF
TRBJ1-1,TRBV13,NA,NA,TGTGCCAGCGGGGCTGGGGGGAGGAACACTGAAGCTTTCTTT,CASGAGGRNTEAFF
TRBJ2-5,TRBV9,TRBD2,NA,TGTGCCAGCAGCGCCGGACTAGCGGGGGTATTAGAAGAGACCCAGTACTTC,CASSAGLAGVLEETQYF
TRBJ2-3,TRBV6-4,NA,once,TGTGCCAGCAGCGCGGGACTGAGGGGAGATACGCAGTATTTT,CASSAGLRGDTQYF
TRBJ1-2,TRBV29-1,NA,NA,TGCAGCGTTGTTTCGTACTATGGCTACACCTTC,CSVVSYYGYTF
TRBJ2-3,TRBV7-2,TRBD1,NA,TGTGCCAGCAGCCCGAGGGACAGACACACAGATACGCAGTATTTT,CASSPRDRHTDTQYF
TRBJ1-5,TRBV5-8,NA,once,TGTGCCAGCACCGTAGGGAGACCCAATCAGCCCCAGCATTTT,CASTVGRPNQPQHF
TRBJ2-3,TRBV7-9,TRBD2,NA,TGTGCCAGCAGCTTAGGGGCCCTAGCGGGGAGCACAGATACGCAGTATTTT,CASSLGALAGSTDTQYF
TRBJ2-7,TRBV9,NA,NA,TGTGCCAGCAGCGTAGGATATGCGTTCTCCTACGAGCAGTACTTC,CASSVGYAFSYEQYF
TRBJ1-2,TRBV6-6,NA,NA,TGTGCCAGCAGTCTCCTTATTCCGGGAACTAACTATGGCTACACCTTC,CASSLLIPGTNYGYTF
TRBJ2-1,TRBV15,NA,NA,TGTGCCACCCAAGCGGTCCTTGGTAGTGGTGAGCAGTTCTTC,CATQAVLGSGEQFF
TRBJ1-2,TRBV2,TRBD1,NA,TGTGCCAGCACTTATACGGACAGGTCTAACTATGGCTACACCTTC,CASTYTDRSNYGYTF
TRBJ1-1,TRBV7-2,NA,NA,TGTGCCAGCAGCCCCGGGAAAGCTTTCTTT,CASSPGKAFF
TRBJ1-5,TRBV27,TRBD1,NA,TGTGCCAGCAGTGGACAGGGTCCCGGTCAGCCCCAGCATTTT,CASSGQGPGQPQHF
TRBJ2-7,TRBV10-1,TRBD1,once,TGCGCCAGCAGTGAGTCGACAGGGTACGAGCAGTACTTC,CASSESTGYEQYF
TRBJ2-5,TRBV9,TRBD2,NA,TGTGCCAGCAGCGTAAGAAGCGGGGGGGTAGGAGAGACCCAGTACTTC,CASSVRSGGVGETQYF
TRBJ1-1,TRBV4-3,NA,NA,TGCGCCAGCAGCCAAGGCTCTCGAACTGTTTGGGAAGCTTTCTTT,CASSQGSRTVWEAFF
TRBJ2-5,TRBV19,TRBD2,NA,TGTGCCAGCAGGTCCCCGGGAGGGGAGACCCAGTACTTC,CASRSPGGETQYF
TRBJ1-3,TRBV12-2,NA,NA,TGTGCACGGATTAGGGACAGCACTCCTCTCTCGTCTGGAAACACCATATATTTT,CARIRDSTPLSSGNTIYF
TRBJ1-5,TRBV5-4,TRBD1,few,TGTGCCAGCAGCCCCGGGACAGGGCCGAATCAGCCCCAGCATTTT,CASSPGTGPNQPQHF
TRBJ2-5,TRBV9,NA,NA,TGTGCCAGCAGCACAATGGCGGGGGCCCCCCAAGAGACCCAGTACTTC,CASSTMAGAPQETQYF
TRBJ1-1,TRBV14,NA,NA,TGTGCCAGCAGCCAAGTGCGAGGAGGAACCGAAGCTTTCTTT,CASSQVRGGTEAFF
TRBJ2-3,TRBV5-4,TRBD2,NA,TGTGCCAGCAGCTTGGGGGCTAGCGGGAAGAGCACAGATACGCAGTATTTT,CASSLGASGKSTDTQYF
TRBJ2-1,TRBV2,NA,NA,TGTGCCAGCAGTTACACTCTAGCGCTTAGCTCCTACAATGAGCAGTTCTTC,CASSYTLALSSYNEQFF
TRBJ1-2,TRBV5-1,NA,NA,TGCGCCAGCAGCTTTCGGGGGGGGCAGGATGGCTACACCTTC,CASSFRGGQDGYTF
TRBJ2-7,TRBV6-1,TRBD2,NA,TGTGCCAGCAGTGAATGGGGGGGAGGTAGCTACGAGCAGTACTTC,CASSEWGGGSYEQYF
TRBJ2-1,TRBV5-1,NA,NA,TGCGCCAGCAGCTTGGACCAGGGGAGCTCCTACAATGAGCAGTTCTTC,CASSLDQGSSYNEQFF
TRBJ2-1,TRBV6-6,TRBD2,NA,TGTGCCAGCAGTCCCCTAGCGGGGGGGCGCAATGAGCAGTTCTTC,CASSPLAGGRNEQFF
TRBJ2-3,TRBV7-9,NA,NA,TGTGCCAGCAGCACCGGGGACTTGACGCGTGATACGCAGTATTTT,CASSTGDLTRDTQYF
TRBJ2-7,TRBV7-9,TRBD1,NA,TGTGCCAGCAGCTTAGTGGACAGGGGATCTTACGAGCAGTACTTC,CASSLVDRGSYEQYF
TRBJ1-1,TRBV6-1,NA,NA,TGTGCCAGCAGTGAACGGGAGAACACTGAAGCTTTCTTT,CASSERENTEAFF
TRBJ2-5,TRBV7-6,NA,NA,TGTGCCAGCAGCTTAGCGGCACAGTACCAAGAGACCCAGTACTTC,CASSLAAQYQETQYF
TRBJ1-2,TRBV5-4,NA,medium-sized,TGTGCCAGCAGCCTCCGGGGGGGCTATGGCTACACCTTC,CASSLRGGYGYTF
TRBJ2-3,TRBV7-2,NA,NA,TGTGCCAGCGCGGTGCGGCTAGCCGCAGATACGCAGTATTTT,CASAVRLAADTQYF
TRBJ1-5,TRBV10-3,NA,NA,TGTGCCATCAGTACTGGAGCCAAGCCCCAGCATTTT,CAISTGAKPQHF
TRBJ2-3,TRBV2,NA,NA,TGTGCCAGCAGTGGCCTAGGCTCAGGGGCAGATACGCAGTATTTT,CASSGLGSGADTQYF